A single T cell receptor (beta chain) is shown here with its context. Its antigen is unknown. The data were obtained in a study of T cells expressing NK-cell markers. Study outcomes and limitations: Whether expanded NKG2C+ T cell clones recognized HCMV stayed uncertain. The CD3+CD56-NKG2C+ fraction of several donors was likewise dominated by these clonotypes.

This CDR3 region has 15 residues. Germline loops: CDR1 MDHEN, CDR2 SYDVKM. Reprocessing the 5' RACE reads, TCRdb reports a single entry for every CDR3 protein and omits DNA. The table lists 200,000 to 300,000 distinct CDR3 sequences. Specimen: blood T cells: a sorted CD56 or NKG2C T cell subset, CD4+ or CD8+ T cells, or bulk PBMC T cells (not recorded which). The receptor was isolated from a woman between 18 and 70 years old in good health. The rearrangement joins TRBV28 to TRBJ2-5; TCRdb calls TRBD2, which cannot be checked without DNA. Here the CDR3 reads CASTAPGTKKETQYF.